This entry features one TCR beta chain sequence. Antigen: not known. One entry per CDR3 protein, called by TCRdb with MiXCR from the 5' RACE reads. Among around 1.7 million distinct CDR3 sequences listed, about 32% were seen once. This CDR3 region has 16 residues. Germline CDR1 and CDR2: DFQATT and SNEGSKA (reference sequence). Trimming left V 0 bases short and J 1 base short, with 15 bases between. This sample was included in a study of identical twins. Study-wide points: Within beta out-of-frame sequences, the excess sharing observed between twins was weaker. Shared out-of-frame alpha sequences (those common to twins) showed excess low generation probability. Invariant MAIT and iNKT cells may have partly biased zero-insertion analyses.

Healthy Caucasians made up all donors. V and J are TRBV20-1 and TRBJ1-2; D is undetermined. This TCR came from a newborn girl in good health. Source material: cord blood. The CDR3 DNA reads as TGCAGTGCTAGAGATGTTAGCGGGAGACATAACTATGGCTACACCTTC. Translated: CSARDVSGRHNYGYTF.